Shown below are 9 T cell receptor beta chains from a single sample sequenced in a study of blood T cell repertoires in COVID-19 (dated by TCRdb to 2020 to 2022). The library was obtained by the immunoSEQ multiplex PCR assay. The immuneACCESS repertoire file appears here via TCRdb, limited to in-frame rearrangements. These files lack a portion of the clones; in checked studies, under half of the deficit traces to unresolved V genes, and the cause of the others is not known. This sample gives some 40,000 clones in total; approximately 91% of them show up just once. In total, the top ten clones hold 19% of the sample. The sequencing input was peripheral blood. These receptors all come from a man aged 65 to 79 with acute or convalescent COVID-19.

The chain is built from TRBV11-2 and TRBJ2-7; D not certain. Germline V lookup: CDR1 SGHAT, CDR2 FQNNGV. Trimming removed 0 bases from V and 6 bases from J, with 9 bases in between. This CDR3 is 13 amino acids long. CDR3 loop: CASSLEVASEQYF. The DNA of the CDR3 is TGTGCCAGCAGCTTAGAAGTTGCGAGCGAGCAGTACTTC. The full variable domain, its missing parts supplied by reference TRBV11-2 and TRBJ2-7, is EAGVAQSPRYKIIEKRQSVAFWCNPISGHATLYWYQQILGQGPKLLIQFQNNGVVDDSQLPKDRFSAERLKGVDSTLKIQPAKLEDSAVYLCASSLEVASEQYFGPGTRLTVT.

V gene TRBV19 combines with J gene TRBJ1-5; 8 bases line up with TRBD1. Looked up from germline, CDR1 is LNHDA and CDR2 is SQIVND (reference sequence). CDR3 length: 16 amino acids. V gave up 2 bases and J gave up 6 bases; unmatched junction bases: 9. The DNA of the CDR3 is TGTGCCAGTAGTATAATTCTCAGGGGGCAGGGTCAGCCCCAGCATTTT. It encodes CASSIILRGQGQPQHF.

A single count supports this clone. J is TRBJ2-2 and V is TRBV11-1; D is possibly TRBD1 (5 bases). V was trimmed by 5 bases and J by 2 bases, leaving 9 bases between them. The CDR3 loop spans 14 amino acids. Germline V gene lookup returns CDR1 SGHAT and CDR2 FQDESV (reference sequence). The CDR3 nucleotides are TGTGCCAGCAGCCTTGACAGCAACACCGGGGAGCTGTTTTTT. The encoded protein is CASSLDSNTGELFF.

The chain is built from TRBV21-1 and TRBJ2-7; TRBD2, the table's D call, lacks a check against the DNA. TRBV21-1 is a listed pseudogene. The CDR3 runs to 15 residues. In nucleotides, the CDR3 is TGTGCCAGCAGCCCATCCGGGACTAGCGGGATCGGGCAGTACTTC. It encodes CASSPSGTSGIGQYF.

This chain uses TRBV5-1 with TRBJ2-7; TRBD1 matches at 9 bases. The length of the CDR3 is 17 residues. CDR1 SGHRS and CDR2 YFSETQ come from the germline V gene. The trim removed 0 bases at V and 5 bases at J, leaving 12 bases unmatched. CDR3 region: CASSLAQAPDRGDEQYF. In nucleotides, the CDR3 is TGCGCCAGCAGCTTGGCCCAGGCCCCGGACAGGGGCGACGAGCAGTACTTC.

The chain couples TRBV6-5 to TRBJ1-3, with 7 bases lining up with TRBD1. This CDR3 has 14 residues. CDR1 and CDR2 from the germline V gene are MNHEY and SVGAGI. With 5 bases clipped from V and 4 bases from J, the junction kept 5 bases outside the gene matches. The CDR3 DNA follows: TGTGCCAGCAGTCACAGGGGTCTCGGAAACACCATATATTTT. It yields the protein CASSHRGLGNTIYF.

This clone appeared a few times. V and J are TRBV2 and TRBJ2-7; 8 nucleotides agree with TRBD1. J was trimmed by 0 bases and V by 5 bases; bases with no gene match: 6. CDR1 and CDR2 from the germline V gene are SNHLY and FYNNEI. CDR3 size: 15 residues. The CDR3 bases are TGTGCCAGCAGTCCAACAGGGGGACTCTCCTACGAGCAGTACTTC. Translating it yields CASSPTGGLSYEQYF.

In its sample, this clone ranks as medium-sized. The genes are TRBV23-1 and TRBJ2-7; 9 bases line up with TRBD2. TRBV23-1 falls under the ORF class, with uncertain function. CDR3 length: 16 amino acids. V dropped 0 bases and J dropped 1; count of bases not matched to a gene: 4. In DNA form, the CDR3 reads TGCGCCAGCAGTCAATCGCGACTAGCGGTTTCCTACGAGCAGTACTTC. This gives the protein CASSQSRLAVSYEQYF.

This clone has just one count. The chain recombines TRBV3-1 (or the pseudogene TRBV3-2) with TRBJ1-1; the D is unclear. The length of the CDR3 is 13 residues. V was shortened by 6 bases and J by 4 bases, with 12 bases between the two germline ends. CDR1 and CDR2 (germline): LGHDT, YNNKEL (reference sequence). The CDR3 DNA follows: TGTGCCAGCAGGTACAGAGAGAGCACTGAAGCTTTCTTT. It translates to CASRYRESTEAFF.